A selection of T cell receptor beta chains follows, all from one sample in a study of blood T cells in healthy people across ages. TCRdb called the 5' RACE reads again in MiXCR, with one record for every CDR3 protein. The data show 700,000 or so distinct CDR3 sequences, around two fifths seen once. Sequencing used blood. Receptors were obtained from a man aged 80 or over in good health. CDR3s include the opening cysteine and the closing phenylalanine or tryptophan. The order of the fields is J gene, V gene, clone size, D gene, CDR3 DNA, CDR3 protein. A D gene is named only where the DNA matches it firmly. Expanded clones are given a class, and other clones once, few, many or no size at all.

TRBJ2-1 | TRBV7-8 | NA | NA | TGTGCCAGCAGCTTAGCCGATAGCCAAGTTGCTAGTGAGCAGTTCTTC | CASSLADSQVASEQFF
TRBJ2-3 | TRBV29-1 | few | NA | TGCAGCGTTGAAGTAAACGGGGCGGGCACATATACGCAGTATTTT | CSVEVNGAGTYTQYF
TRBJ2-5 | TRBV28 | few | TRBD1 | TGTGCCAGCAGTTCCGGCGCGACAGGGGGCGAGACCCAGTACTTC | CASSSGATGGETQYF
TRBJ2-5 | TRBV12-3/TRBV12-4 | NA | NA | TGTGCCAGCGCCCAGCTGGGCAGGACTCAAGAGACCCAGTACTTC | CASAQLGRTQETQYF
TRBJ1-2 | TRBV12-3/TRBV12-4 | NA | TRBD1 | TGTGCCAGCACCTGGGACAGGGTACCCTATGGCTACACCTTC | CASTWDRVPYGYTF
TRBJ2-5 | TRBV6-2/TRBV6-3 | NA | TRBD2 | TGTGCCAGCAGACTACTAGCGGGAGTTGGCGATGAGCAGTACTTC | CASRLLAGVGDEQYF
TRBJ2-7 | TRBV7-2 | NA | TRBD2 | TGTGCCAGCAGCCCCCGGACTAGCGGCTTAATCGAGCAGTACTTC | CASSPRTSGLIEQYF
TRBJ2-6 | TRBV3-1 | many | NA | TGTGCCAGCAGCCAAGGGGCGGGATCTGGGGCCAACGTCCTGACTTTC | CASSQGAGSGANVLTF
TRBJ2-7 | TRBV28 | few | NA | TGTGCCAGCAGTCCATTGCTTGACTACGAGCAGTACTTC | CASSPLLDYEQYF
TRBJ1-1 | TRBV7-8 | NA | NA | TGTGCCAGCAGCTTAATTACTATGAACACTGAAGCTTTCTTT | CASSLITMNTEAFF
TRBJ2-3 | TRBV12-3/TRBV12-4 | many | TRBD2 | TGTGCCAGCAGTGTCGGGGGGGCCGGAGATACGCAGTATTTT | CASSVGGAGDTQYF